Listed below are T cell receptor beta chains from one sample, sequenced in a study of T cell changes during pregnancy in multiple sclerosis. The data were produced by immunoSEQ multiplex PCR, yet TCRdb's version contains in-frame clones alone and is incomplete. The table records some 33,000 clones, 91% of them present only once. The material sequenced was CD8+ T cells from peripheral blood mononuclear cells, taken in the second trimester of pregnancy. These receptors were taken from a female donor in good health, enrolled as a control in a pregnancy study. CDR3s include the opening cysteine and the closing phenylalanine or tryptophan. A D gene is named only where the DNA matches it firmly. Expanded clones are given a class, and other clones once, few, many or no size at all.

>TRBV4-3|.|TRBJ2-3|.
TGCGCCAGCAGCCAAGATCCCCAGGCCACAGATACGCAGTATTTT
CASSQDPQATDTQYF
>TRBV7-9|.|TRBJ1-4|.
TGTGCCAGCCGGGGGGGGAATGAAAAACTGTTTTTT
CASRGGNEKLFF
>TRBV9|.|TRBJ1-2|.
TGTGCCAGCAGCCCGGGGTCGGGGAGCTATGGCTACACCTTC
CASSPGSGSYGYTF
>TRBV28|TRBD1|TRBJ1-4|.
TGTGCCAGCAGAGTGACAGGGGGCGCAGCAAAACTGTTTTTT
CASRVTGGAAKLFF
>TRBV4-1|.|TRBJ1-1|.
TGCGCCAGCAGCCAAGAAACAGGCTACACTGAAGCTTTCTTT
CASSQETGYTEAFF
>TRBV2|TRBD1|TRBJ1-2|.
TGTGCCAGCAGCCCACCCCCGGGACAGGGGAGATATGGCTACACCTTC
CASSPPPGQGRYGYTF
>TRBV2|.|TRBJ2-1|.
TGTGCCAGCATGGGGGCAAATGAGCAGTTCTTC
CASMGANEQFF
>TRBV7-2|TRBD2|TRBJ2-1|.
TGTGCCAGCAGTATAGCGGGGGGGCCTCGGAATGAGCAGTTCTTC
CASSIAGGPRNEQFF
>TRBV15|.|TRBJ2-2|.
TGTGCCACTGCAAGCCCACCTTCAGGGGAGCTGTTTTTT
CATASPPSGELFF
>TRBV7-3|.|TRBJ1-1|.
TGTGCCAGCAGCTTAACGGGAGGGTTGGTTGCTGAAGCTTTCTTT
CASSLTGGLVAEAFF
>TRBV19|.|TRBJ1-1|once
TGTGCCAGTAGTATTGGGAGGAGGGACGGGGCGAACACTGAAGCTTTCTTT
CASSIGRRDGANTEAFF
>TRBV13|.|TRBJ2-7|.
TGTGCCAGCAGGAAGGCGGGATCGAGCTCCTACGAGCAGTACTTC
CASRKAGSSSYEQYF
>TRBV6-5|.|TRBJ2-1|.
TGTGCCAGCAGCACCGGGACACCTTACAATGAGCAGTTCTTC
CASSTGTPYNEQFF
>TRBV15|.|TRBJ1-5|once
TGTGCCACCAGCAACGAAGGAGCAGCATCACAGCCCCAGCATTTT
CATSNEGAASQPQHF
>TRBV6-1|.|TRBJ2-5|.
TGTGCCAGCAGCGACCGTCGGACAGCGGGGGAGACCCAGTACTTC
CASSDRRTAGETQYF
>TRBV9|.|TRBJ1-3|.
TGTGCCAGCAGCCCGAGAGGCATTTCCAGGGAAAACACCATATATTTT
CASSPRGISRENTIYF
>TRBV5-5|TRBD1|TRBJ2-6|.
TGTGCCAGCAGCTTGAATCAGGGGGCTGGGGCCAACGTCCTGACTTTC
CASSLNQGAGANVLTF
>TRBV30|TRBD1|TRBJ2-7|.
TGTGCCTGGACAGGGACAGGGAATTACGAGCAGTACTTC
CAWTGTGNYEQYF
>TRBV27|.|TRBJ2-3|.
TGTGCCAGCAGTTCCACGGGGGACAGCACAGATACGCAGTATTTT
CASSSTGDSTDTQYF
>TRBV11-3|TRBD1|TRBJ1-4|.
TGTGCCAGCAGCTCGCCGACAGGGGAAAAACTGTTTTTT
CASSSPTGEKLFF
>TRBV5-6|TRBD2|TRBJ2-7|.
TGTGCCAGCAGCTTGGCCTCGGCTAGCGGTACGATGCGTTACGAGCAGTACTTC
CASSLASASGTMRYEQYF
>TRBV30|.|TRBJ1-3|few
TGTGCCTGGAGTTTAGCCTCTGGAAACACCATATATTTT
CAWSLASGNTIYF
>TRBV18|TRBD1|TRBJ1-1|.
TGTGCCAGCGACAGGGGGGCGAACACTGAAGCTTTCTTT
CASDRGANTEAFF
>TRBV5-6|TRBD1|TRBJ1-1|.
TGTGCCAGCAACCTAAACCGGGACAGGGGGTACACTGAAGCTTTCTTT
CASNLNRDRGYTEAFF
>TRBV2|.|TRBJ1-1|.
TGTGCCAGCGGTGAAGGGGGGGGGAATGAAGCTTTCTTT
CASGEGGGNEAFF
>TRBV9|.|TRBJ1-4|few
TGTGCCAGCAGCGTAGGGTCAGCAACTAATGAAAAACTGTTTTTT
CASSVGSATNEKLFF